This paragraph covers one T cell receptor beta chain sequence. What it binds is unknown. The entry originates in a study of naive CD8 T cells in extremely preterm neonates. Study results and caveats: Shared CDR3 nucleotide sequences: preterm around 2.6%, term approximately 0.43%, children about 0.028%, adults less than 0.011%.

V was pared by 4 bases and J by 4 bases, with 8 bases between. The CDR3 contains 12 residues. Germline V lookup: CDR1 LGHNA, CDR2 YNFKEQ. Cord blood came from elective full-term cesareans at about 37-42 weeks without labor or membrane rupture. The method was immunoSEQ multiplex PCR; TCRdb's version includes in-frame clones alone and lacks a portion of them. The sample lists over 5,500 clones; around 98% were seen once. The chain links TRBV4-2 to TRBJ2-7; the D gene is possibly TRBD1 (5 bases). Sequenced input: naive CD8+ T cells from cord blood. This clonotype originated in a newborn in good health. For the CDR3, the DNA is TGTGCCAGCAGCCCAACAGGTTACGAGCAGTACTTC. It specifies CASSPTGYEQYF.